The clone carrying this T cell receptor beta chain was seen only a few times. Its antigen is not identified. The time point was: patch test 3, about 24 weeks after DPC sensitization. Described treatment: therapeutic diphenylcyclopropenone sensitization with weekly scalp DPC. The study drew its donors from alopecia patients who were 18 to 70 years old and suitable for DPC. Germline CDR1 reads DFQATT; CDR2 reads SNEGSKA (reference sequence). Trimming shortened V by 1 base and J by 7 bases, and 13 bases separated the two germline ends. The CDR3 extends over 14 amino acids. The data derive from a study of human T cells and chemical hapten exposure. For the study at large: Patch tests put 0.01% DPC on the upper back, read at 6 days.

TCRdb recomputed calls from the RACE reads with MiXCR, one row per CDR3 protein. The sample contains 150,000 to 200,000 distinct CDR3 sequences, 28% of which appear only once. Study observations and caveats: Expanded TCRs were compared with controls, and the expanded TCRs formed significantly more large CDR3 similarity clusters.

This TCR derives from a woman aged 18-35 years with alopecia areata. Some clones in this sample may be carry-over from other donors' samples. The sample here was whole blood, taken in connection with sensitization to the hapten diphenylcyclopropenone (DPC). The rearrangement links TRBV20-1 to TRBJ1-4; TRBD1 might be the D (6 bases). The CDR3 here is CSARVGGQIEKLFF. CDR3 coding DNA: TGCAGTGCTAGAGTGGGGGGGCAGATTGAAAAACTGTTTTTT.